This TCR beta chain was recorded in a study of shared clonotypes between healthy human individuals. Regarding the study as a whole: Specimens sampled were limited to blood, with tissue repertoires likely differing. Naive subsets usually exceeded memory subsets in estimated richness. For naive CD4 cells, roughly 4.6% of clonotypes were shared across a few donors.

Naive CD4+ cells were CD45RA-selected; the remaining cells were memory. TCRdb's copy holds only in-frame clones and misses some; the assay was immunoSEQ multiplex PCR. The sample contains some 2.3 million clones, just over 90% of which appear only once. Trimming left V 1 base short and J 4 bases short, with 15 bases between. Germline V gene sequence: CDR1 SGHAT, CDR2 FQNNGV. The CDR3 sequence is 16 residues long. Comments on this clone: Its antigen remains unidentified.

The sample comprised naive CD4+ T cells from PBMCs. As for subset: CD45RA+ positively selected. The chain has TRBV11-2 and TRBJ2-3, with D maybe TRBD2 (5 bases). This clonotype was sampled from a man aged 18 to 29 in good health. Some clones in this sample may be carry-over from other donors' samples. CDR3 bases: TGTGCCAGCAGCTTAGTTCGTGGGAGTCGGGCAGATACGCAGTATTTT. Amino acid sequence: CASSLVRGSRADTQYF.